This TCR beta chain was captured in a study of technical replicates of blood from a few donors. Trimming cost V 4 bases and J 5 bases; bases outside gene matches: 6. Germline CDR1 and CDR2: SGHRS and YFSETQ. The CDR3 contains 15 residues. TCRdb keeps only in-frame clones here, not all; method: immunoSEQ multiplex PCR. The profile shows some 87,000 clones, about 97% of them singletons. This rearrangement joins TRBV5-1 to TRBJ2-1; 10 bases are shared with TRBD2. Sequencing was performed on T cells isolated from PBMCs. This clonotype was sampled from a human donor in good health. The CDR3 spells CASSLTSGTNNEQFF. DNA of the CDR3: TGCGCCAGCAGCCTTACTAGCGGGACTAACAATGAGCAGTTCTTC.